This T cell receptor (beta chain) emerged from a study of lymphopenia after photon versus proton radiotherapy (dated by TCRdb to between 2017 and 2020). Regarding the study in general: In patients with gastrointestinal tumors who developed high-grade lymphopenia, the study compared the immunological effects of photon radiation therapy with those of proton radiation therapy. A cohort of some 20 patients with gastrointestinal tumors who received either photon or proton therapy and subsequently developed lymphopenia was included. The study was designed to characterize how the impact on the immune system differs between the two radiation modalities.

Germline trimming amounts to 5 bases on V and 10 bases on J, with 9 as the count of junction bases outside the gene matches. Via the germline V gene, CDR1 is SGHNT and CDR2 YENEEA. Taken from cysteine to phenylalanine, the CDR3 has 16 residues. The entry retains the CDR3 DNA only, 48 bases that are in frame from base 1. Here is what the overall study found, with its caveats: During treatment, patients who received proton therapy stayed relatively stable, whereas patients who received photon therapy lost naive T cells and TCR diversity and gained effector/memory populations. After the lymphocyte count nadir, oligoclonal expansion, especially of CD8+ Temra cells, was observed in photon-treated repertoires, and the drop in diversity was driven by this expansion. Among patients across the cohort who died, overall survival time showed an inverse correlation with a larger post-nadir drop in TCR diversity. The survival association was assessed only in patients who died, and better survival with proton therapy was presented by the authors as a possibility rather than a demonstrated result.

About this clone: It lacks a known antigen. No much larger clone is present one base from it, and per-base qualities are unavailable.

The library was obtained by the immunoSEQ multiplex PCR assay. Alongside multiparametric flow cytometry, deep sequencing of rearranged TCR beta loci was used to profile the T cell repertoires. TCRdb retrieved this table from immuneACCESS and kept in-frame rearrangements only. Not all clones are present; in checked studies, unresolved V genes account for under half, and no reason is known for the remainder. In this sample the table shows over 35,000 clones, 86% of which occur a single time. The ten largest clonotypes hold 10% of the sample. Sample: peripheral blood, taken from a patient treated with proton-based radiotherapy. The source is a woman aged 70-85 years with pancreatic cancer. Some clones in this sample may be carry-over from other donors' samples. The chain is assembled from TRBV11-3 and TRBJ2-1; 15 junctional bases match TRBD2. The bases are TGTGCCAGCAGCCGCCCGGGACTAGCGGGAGGAGGGGAGCAGTTCTTC. Its amino acids are CASSRPGLAGGGEQFF.